The rows below give T cell receptor beta chains drawn from one sample of a study of a mutant IDH1 vaccine in newly diagnosed glioma. The repertoire was sequenced with immunoSEQ multiplex PCR; TCRdb's copy has only in-frame clones and lacks some. The table lists around 52,000 clones, 70% to 90% of them singletons. Antigens of these TCRs are unknown. Specimen: PBMCs, collected from a glioma patient whose treatment included an IDH1 peptide vaccine. The source is a woman aged 40 to 55 with glioma. The CDR3 runs from the conserved cysteine through the conserved F or W. The D gene is left open where the match is weak. Clone sizes are given selectively: once, few, many, or a class where the clone is expanded.

d_call clone_size j_call v_call cdr3_aa cdr3_nt
TRBD1 once TRBJ2-5 TRBV6-1 CASRGQIQETQYF TGTGCCAGCAGGGGACAGATCCAAGAGACCCAGTACTTC
NA NA TRBJ1-6 TRBV6-6 CASSRQATPNNSPLHF TGTGCCAGCAGTCGACAGGCCACCCCAAATAATTCACCCCTCCACTTT
TRBD1 NA TRBJ2-7 TRBV27 CASSFGDRAYEQYF TGTGCCAGCAGTTTTGGAGACAGGGCCTACGAGCAGTACTTC
NA NA TRBJ2-3 TRBV2 CASSGGTGTDTQYF TGTGCCAGCAGTGGAGGGACTGGCACAGATACGCAGTATTTT
NA NA TRBJ2-3 TRBV4-3 CASSQVGGEDTQYF TGCGCCAGCAGCCAAGTGGGGGGCGAAGATACGCAGTATTTT
TRBD2 NA TRBJ2-1 TRBV7-2 CASSLVPIDTRGYNEQFF TGTGCCAGCAGCTTAGTGCCCATTGACACGCGGGGGTACAATGAGCAGTTCTTC
NA NA TRBJ1-2 TRBV5-6 CASSLEPGNYGYTF TGTGCCAGCAGCTTGGAGCCGGGGAACTATGGCTACACCTTC
NA NA TRBJ1-4 TRBV19 CASGERREKLFF TGTGCCAGCGGGGAGCGGCGGGAAAAACTGTTTTTT
TRBD1 NA TRBJ1-2 TRBV29-1 CSARGEGGYTF TGCAGCGCCAGGGGGGAGGGAGGCTACACCTTC
NA NA TRBJ2-6 TRBV7-8 CASSLPKGFSGANVLTF TGTGCCAGCAGCTTGCCCAAAGGGTTCTCTGGGGCCAACGTCCTGACTTTC
TRBD2 NA TRBJ2-3 TRBV19 CASQSLAGGADTQYF TGTGCCAGTCAATCGTTAGCGGGAGGGGCAGATACGCAGTATTTT
TRBD2 NA TRBJ2-1 TRBV4-1 CASSQDLRTSGSYEQFF TGCGCCAGCAGCCAAGATCTGCGGACTAGCGGGAGTTATGAGCAGTTCTTC
TRBD2 NA TRBJ2-5 TRBV2 CASSESIAGGQETQYF TGTGCCAGCAGTGAAAGCATAGCGGGGGGACAAGAGACCCAGTACTTC
NA NA TRBJ2-1 TRBV4-1 CASSQVGVRTLNNEQFF TGCGCCAGCAGCCAAGTAGGGGTCCGGACTTTAAACAATGAGCAGTTCTTC
NA NA TRBJ2-4 TRBV5-4 CASSRGPQGADIQYF TGTGCCAGCAGCCGAGGGCCGCAGGGTGCTGACATTCAGTACTTC
TRBD2 NA TRBJ2-2 TRBV5-4 CASSTQTSWVTGELFF TGTGCCAGCAGCACCCAGACTAGCTGGGTTACCGGGGAGCTGTTTTTT
NA NA TRBJ2-7 TRBV2 CASVAYGEQYF TGTGCCAGCGTGGCTTATGGCGAGCAGTACTTC
NA NA TRBJ2-3 TRBV9 CASSGRRDQVGDTQYF TGTGCCAGCAGCGGACGCAGGGACCAGGTTGGGGATACGCAGTATTTT
NA NA TRBJ2-7 TRBV18 CASSPFFQAAYEQYF TGTGCCAGCTCACCTTTTTTCCAGGCCGCCTACGAGCAGTACTTC
NA NA TRBJ1-2 TRBV7-8 CASSLALGRNYGYTF TGTGCCAGCAGCTTAGCGCTAGGCAGGAACTATGGCTACACCTTC
NA NA TRBJ1-3 TRBV6-5 CASSYSGELGNTIYF TGTGCCAGCAGTTACTCAGGCGAACTTGGAAACACCATATATTTT
NA NA TRBJ2-1 TRBV6-5 CASRNPYNEQFF TGTGCCAGCAGGAATCCCTACAATGAGCAGTTCTTC
NA NA TRBJ2-3 TRBV7-8 CASSLPRTGYTQYF TGTGCCAGCAGCTTACCTAGGACGGGCTATACGCAGTATTTT
NA NA TRBJ2-3 TRBV7-5 CARSSKTSTDTQYF TGTGCCAGAAGCTCAAAAACTAGCACAGATACGCAGTATTTT
TRBD2 NA TRBJ2-7 TRBV7-9 CASSLGTSGRNYEQYF TGTGCCAGCAGCTTAGGTACTAGCGGGAGGAACTACGAGCAGTACTTC
NA NA TRBJ1-5 TRBV7-8 CASSVSATTDQPQHF TGTGCCAGCAGCGTTAGTGCTACGACGGATCAGCCCCAGCATTTT
TRBD1 NA TRBJ2-7 TRBV6-1 CASSAGRGLSEQYF TGTGCCAGCAGTGCGGGCAGGGGGCTGTCCGAGCAGTACTTC
NA once TRBJ2-7 TRBV29-1 CSVRRTPGTYEQYF TGCAGCGTCCGGAGAACCCCAGGGACCTACGAGCAGTACTTC
NA NA TRBJ1-6 TRBV19 CASTAGSSYNSPLHF TGTGCCAGTACGGCGGGAAGCTCCTATAATTCACCCCTCCACTTT
TRBD1 NA TRBJ2-6 TRBV19 CASSRQGQRSGANVLTF TGTGCCAGTAGCAGACAGGGGCAGCGCTCTGGGGCCAACGTCCTGACTTTC
NA NA TRBJ2-5 TRBV28 CASSLPVTSLETQYF TGTGCCAGCAGTTTACCCGTGACTAGTCTGGAGACCCAGTACTTC
TRBD1 NA TRBJ1-2 TRBV5-1 CASSLGGTDNYGYTF TGCGCCAGCAGCTTGGGTGGGACAGACAACTATGGCTACACCTTC
TRBD1 NA TRBJ2-5 TRBV6-1 CASSGPGQGVTQYF TGTGCCAGCAGTGGACCGGGACAGGGGGTTACCCAGTACTTC
NA NA TRBJ2-7 TRBV5-1 CASSFGDEQYF TGCGCCAGCAGCTTTGGGGACGAGCAGTACTTC
NA NA TRBJ2-7 TRBV6-1 CASSEGSHYEQYF TGTGCCAGCAGTGAGGGCAGCCACTACGAGCAGTACTTC
TRBD1 NA TRBJ2-7 TRBV7-8 CASSIGQGPSYEQYF TGTGCCAGCAGCATCGGACAGGGGCCCTCCTACGAGCAATACTTC
NA NA TRBJ2-3 TRBV4-2 CASSQVRPYETDTQYF TGTGCCAGCAGCCAAGTACGGCCGTACGAAACAGATACGCAGTATTTT
NA once TRBJ1-2 TRBV5-4 CASSLVGGRGYGYTF TGTGCCAGCAGCTTGGTAGGCGGACGGGGCTATGGCTACACCTTC
NA NA TRBJ2-7 TRBV4-1 CASSQAGPTYEQYF TGCGCCAGCAGCCAAGCCGGCCCGACCTACGAGCAGTACTTC
NA NA TRBJ2-7 TRBV7-8 CASSFRTAYEQYF TGTGCCAGCAGCTTCCGGACAGCCTACGAGCAGTACTTC
TRBD1 NA TRBJ2-6 TRBV6-1 CASSEAYRGTGANVLTF TGTGCCAGCAGTGAAGCGTACAGGGGGACTGGGGCCAACGTCCTGACTTTC
NA once TRBJ1-2 TRBV7-2 CASSLDRSYGYTF TGTGCCAGCAGCTTAGACAGAAGCTATGGCTACACCTTC
NA NA TRBJ1-5 TRBV12-1 CASRRQSKNQPQHF TGTGCCAGCCGCAGACAGAGCAAAAATCAGCCCCAGCATTTT
TRBD1 few TRBJ1-1 TRBV27 CASSFADRGNTEAFF TGTGCCAGCAGTTTTGCTGACAGGGGGAACACTGAAGCTTTCTTT
NA NA TRBJ1-2 TRBV5-4 CASRNLAGTLYGYTF TGTGCCAGCAGGAATCTTGCCGGGACTCTCTATGGCTACACCTTC
NA NA TRBJ2-7 TRBV6-1 CASSPQPPSSYEQYF TGTGCCAGCAGTCCACAGCCTCCTAGCTCCTACGAGCAGTACTTC
NA NA TRBJ2-5 TRBV7-2 CASSSGTAGTQYF TGTGCCAGCAGCTCCGGGACGGCCGGGACCCAGTACTTC
NA NA TRBJ1-2 TRBV10-3 CAISEPSSYGYTF TGTGCCATCAGTGAGCCCAGCAGCTATGGCTACACCTTC
NA NA TRBJ1-2 TRBV19 CASTAVYGYTF TGTGCCAGTACCGCGGTCTACGGCTACACCTTC